This TCR beta chain originates from a study of blood T cell repertoires in COVID-19. Authors' processing steps: From reference gene primer amplification, estimates of nucleated cell counts were derived. The table came from immunoSEQ multiplex PCR; TCRdb's copy has only in-frame clones and leaves some out. That table supplies the V and J calls and clone size; D and trimming were determined from the DNA. Among roughly 140,000 clones listed, roughly 86% were seen once. CDR1 is MNHEY, CDR2 SMNVEV, per germline (reference sequence). V was shortened by 6 bases and J by 3 bases, with 14 bases between the two germline ends. The CDR3 totals 14 residues.

The sequencing input was peripheral blood. The gene calls are TRBV27 and TRBJ1-1, with a tentative D call TRBD1 (5 bases). The clonotype comes from a human donor in a cohort sampled during active COVID-19. CDR3 residues: CASRLWTSHTEAFF. In DNA form, the CDR3 reads TGTGCCAGCAGGCTTTGGACATCGCACACTGAAGCTTTCTTT.